Listed below are T cell receptor beta chains from one sample, sequenced in a study of cytomegalovirus exposure and HLA in healthy donors. Clones were read by immunoSEQ multiplex PCR, and TCRdb kept only the in-frame ones, dropping some. The repertoire consists of about 110,000 clones, with 15% to 17% occurring once and the leading ten covering roughly 2%. Sequencing was done on a sample of PBMCs. The origin of the receptors is a woman under 30 in good health and CMV-seronegative. The CDR3 runs from the conserved cysteine through the conserved F or W. D genes are given only for firm matches. Some rows have no size entry. The others give once, few or many, or a class for an expanded clone.

TRBD2	NA	17	TRBV9	TRBJ2-2	TGTGCCAGCAGCGTAGCTAGCGGGAGGGCCTGGGACGGGGAGCTGTTTTTT	CASSVASGRAWDGELFF
NA	NA	15	TRBV15	TRBJ2-7	TGTGCCACCAGCGTCAGGGGTGGGGAGCCCTACGAGCAGTACTTC	CATSVRGGEPYEQYF
NA	few	14	TRBV7-2	TRBJ1-2	TGTGCCAGCAGCTCCATCGCCAGACAGGTGGGCTACACCTTC	CASSSIARQVGYTF
TRBD1	few	15	TRBV28	TRBJ2-1	TGTGCCAGCAGCCGACAGGGCAGCTCCTACAATGAGCAGTTCTTC	CASSRQGSSYNEQFF
NA	NA	12	TRBV15	TRBJ2-7	TGTGCCACCAGCAGAGAGGGGCGCGAGCAGTACTTC	CATSREGREQYF
NA	NA	13	TRBV7-2	TRBJ2-7	TGTGCCAGCAGCTATACAGGGACCTACGAGCAGTACTTC	CASSYTGTYEQYF
TRBD1	NA	14	TRBV7-9	TRBJ2-5	TGTGCCAGCAGTTCGGACAGGGGGTTGGAGACCCAGTACTTC	CASSSDRGLETQYF
TRBD2	few	16	TRBV19	TRBJ2-1	TGTGCCAGTAGTCCCCTGAGCGGGAGGGCGCGTATTGAGCAGTTCTTC	CASSPLSGRARIEQFF
TRBD2	few	14	TRBV30	TRBJ2-5	TGTGCCTGGCGGCTAGCGGGGGGACAAGAGACCCAGTACTTC	CAWRLAGGQETQYF
NA	few	16	TRBV21-1	TRBJ2-7	TGTGCCAGCAGCGGATCCCACAGGGGAGAATTCTACGAGCAGTACTTC	CASSGSHRGEFYEQYF
TRBD2	NA	17	TRBV9	TRBJ2-1	TGTGCCAGCAGCGTAACATCACTAGCGGGGACGCACAATGAGCAGTTCTTC	CASSVTSLAGTHNEQFF
TRBD1	few	14	TRBV28	TRBJ1-2	TGTGCCAGCAGTACGACAGGGGGCGCCTATGGCTACACCTTC	CASSTTGGAYGYTF
TRBD1	few	13	TRBV9	TRBJ2-7	TGTGCCAGCAGCGTAACGACAGGGACCGAGCAGTACTTC	CASSVTTGTEQYF
NA	few	13	TRBV29-1	TRBJ2-5	TGCAGCGTTGTAAACATCCCGAAAGAGACCCAGTACTTC	CSVVNIPKETQYF
NA	NA	17	TRBV4-2	TRBJ1-3	TGTGCCAGCAGCCAAAAGCCGTCCCCGGGGTCTGGAAACACCATATATTTT	CASSQKPSPGSGNTIYF
NA	NA	15	TRBV13	TRBJ2-7	TGTGCCAGCAGCTTAGGACAGGCGAGCTCCTACGAGCAGTACTTC	CASSLGQASSYEQYF
NA	NA	14	TRBV2	TRBJ1-5	TGTGCCAGCAGGAACAGGTCACTGAATCAGCCCCAGCATTTT	CASRNRSLNQPQHF
TRBD1	NA	17	TRBV27	TRBJ1-3	TGTGCCCCCCTGGGGGTCCACAGGGGGCGACCCGGAAACACCATATATTTT	CAPLGVHRGRPGNTIYF
NA	NA	14	TRBV28	TRBJ1-2	TGTGCCATCCTACGTCAGGGGCTTAACTATGGCTACACCTTC	CAILRQGLNYGYTF
NA	few	13	TRBV6-1	TRBJ2-1	TGTGCCAGCAGTGCTCCCCTGAGGGATGAGCAGTTCTTC	CASSAPLRDEQFF
TRBD2	NA	15	TRBV7-3	TRBJ2-1	TGTGCCAGCAGCTCCGGACTAGCGGGCCTCAATGAGCAGTTCTTC	CASSSGLAGLNEQFF
TRBD1	few	15	TRBV5-6	TRBJ2-5	TGTGCCAGCAGCTTGCCCGACAGGGCCCAAGAGACCCAGTACTTC	CASSLPDRAQETQYF
TRBD2	NA	17	TRBV4-1	TRBJ2-5	TGCGCCAGCAGCCAAAGAACTAGCGGGGAGGGCGGGGAGACCCAGTACTTC	CASSQRTSGEGGETQYF
NA	NA	15	TRBV4-3	TRBJ1-3	TGCGCCAGCAGCACATGGACAGAGACTGGAAACACCATATATTTT	CASSTWTETGNTIYF
TRBD1	NA	14	TRBV7-9	TRBJ1-2	TGTGCCAGCAGCCCCCTGGACAGGGGGTATGGCTACACCTTC	CASSPLDRGYGYTF
NA	NA	13	TRBV10-3	TRBJ1-1	TGTGCCATCAGTGAGTCAGCTACCACTGAAGCTTTCTTT	CAISESATTEAFF
TRBD1	NA	14	TRBV27	TRBJ2-7	TGTGCCAGCAGCATGACAGGGCCTACCTACGAGCAGTACTTC	CASSMTGPTYEQYF
NA	NA	13	TRBV5-6	TRBJ1-2	TGTGCCAGCAGCCGGGGATCCCCGGGTGGCTACACCTTC	CASSRGSPGGYTF
NA	few	16	TRBV2	TRBJ2-7	TGTGCCAGCAGCGCCATGGGGGGTCTGAGCTCCTACGAGCAGTACTTC	CASSAMGGLSSYEQYF
TRBD1	NA	18	TRBV4-3	TRBJ1-3	TGCGCCAGCAGCCAAGGTAGCCAAGGACAGGGTGATAGAAACACCATATATTTT	CASSQGSQGQGDRNTIYF
NA	few	15	TRBV6-1	TRBJ2-3	TGTGCCAGCAGTGAAGCTTGGCCCAGCACAGATACGCAGTATTTT	CASSEAWPSTDTQYF
TRBD1	NA	15	TRBV6-6	TRBJ2-7	TGTGCCAGCAGAACCCAGACAGGGGGGTCCTACGAGCAGTACTTC	CASRTQTGGSYEQYF
TRBD2	NA	15	TRBV7-2	TRBJ2-5	TGTGCCAGCAGCTTAGAAGGACTAGCGGTCGAGACCCAGTACTTC	CASSLEGLAVETQYF
NA	NA	14	TRBV6-1	TRBJ2-3	TGTGCCAGCAGGGTGGGCAGCAGCACAGATACGCAGTATTTT	CASRVGSSTDTQYF
NA	few	16	TRBV4-3	TRBJ1-1	TGCGCCAGCAGCCATGCCCTACAGGGATCGTACACTGAAGCTTTCTTT	CASSHALQGSYTEAFF
NA	NA	18	TRBV2	TRBJ1-5	TGTGCCAGCAGTGAACTCCGGACTGCGTTTGGCAGCAATCAGCCCCAGCATTTT	CASSELRTAFGSNQPQHF
TRBD1	few	16	TRBV15	TRBJ1-1	TGTGCCACCCAGACCTCGGACAGGGGGCGTTATACTGAAGCTTTCTTT	CATQTSDRGRYTEAFF
NA	NA	13	TRBV5-4	TRBJ1-1	TGTGCCAGCAGCTTGGACAGGGTAAATGAAGCTTTCTTT	CASSLDRVNEAFF
NA	NA	14	TRBV6-6	TRBJ2-1	TGTGCCAGCAGTACTCTCGAACAGGGCTATGAGCAGTTCTTC	CASSTLEQGYEQFF
TRBD1	NA	13	TRBV19	TRBJ1-1	TGTGCCAGTAGTTCACAGGGGCCCACTGAAGCTTTCTTT	CASSSQGPTEAFF
TRBD1	NA	15	TRBV6-1	TRBJ1-5	TGTGCCAGCAGTCCGTTGGGCAGGGGGGTCGGACCCCAGCATTTT	CASSPLGRGVGPQHF
NA	NA	15	TRBV2	TRBJ2-1	TGTGCCAGCAGGGCGGGACGGAAGATTCTTAATGAGCAGTTCTTC	CASRAGRKILNEQFF
NA	few	14	TRBV30	TRBJ1-5	TGTGCCTGGAGTGTCGGAGGGGCAAGGCAGCCCCAGCATTTT	CAWSVGGARQPQHF
TRBD2	NA	15	TRBV9	TRBJ2-2	TGTGCCAGCAGCGCCCTAGCGGGAGGGACCGGGGAGCTGTTTTTT	CASSALAGGTGELFF
NA	few	15	TRBV10-3	TRBJ1-5	TGTGCCATCAGTGAGTTTCGGGGGACCAATCAGCCCCAGCATTTT	CAISEFRGTNQPQHF
NA	few	15	TRBV27	TRBJ2-1	TGTGCCAGCAGTTGGGCCCGCAGCTCCTACAATGAGCAGTTCTTC	CASSWARSSYNEQFF
TRBD1	few	14	TRBV28	TRBJ2-7	TGTGCCAGCAGTCCTGAGGACAGGTTCTACGAGCAGTACTTC	CASSPEDRFYEQYF
TRBD1	few	16	TRBV5-1	TRBJ1-1	TGCGCCAGCAGCTCGGCTCCAGGGGGCCTTAACACTGAAGCTTTCTTT	CASSSAPGGLNTEAFF
NA	NA	18	TRBV28	TRBJ2-7	TGTGCCAGCAACCGAGGAGGGCTAGCCTCCTTCGTCTCCTACGAGCAGTACTTC	CASNRGGLASFVSYEQYF
NA	few	15	TRBV7-2	TRBJ2-7	TGTGCCAGCAGCTTAGCTGACACGGTGTCATACGAGCAGTACTTC	CASSLADTVSYEQYF
NA	NA	13	TRBV10-3	TRBJ2-1	TGTGCCATTTCTTTGGAGAAGATCAATGAGCAGTTCTTC	CAISLEKINEQFF
TRBD1	few	12	TRBV6-5	TRBJ1-2	TGTGCCAGCACCAGGGGGGACTATGGCTACACCTTC	CASTRGDYGYTF